This is a list of T cell receptor beta chains from one sample in a study of blood T cell repertoires in COVID-19. Using immunoSEQ multiplex PCR, the repertoire was profiled, and TCRdb retains in-frame clones only, with some absent. Here the sample spans around 72,000 clones, over 75% being singletons. The sequenced material came from peripheral blood. Receptors originate from a man between 45 and 60 years old with acute or convalescent COVID-19. Both conserved end residues are part of each CDR3. A D gene is named only where the DNA matches it firmly. A clone size is listed for some rows: how often the clone was seen (once, few, many), or a class if it is expanded.

V	J	D	size	CDR3	DNA
TRBV6-5	TRBJ2-3	TRBD1	once	CASSYSKGARDTQYF	TGTGCCAGCAGTTACTCGAAGGGGGCGCGAGATACGCAGTATTTT
TRBV6-5	TRBJ1-6	NA	NA	CASILGGSYNSPLHF	TGTGCCAGCATCCTCGGGGGCTCCTATAATTCACCCCTCCACTTT
TRBV5-1	TRBJ2-6	NA	NA	CASSLVQGSQSGANVLTF	TGCGCCAGCAGCTTGGTACAGGGAAGTCAGTCTGGGGCCAACGTCCTGACTTTC
TRBV24-1	TRBJ2-3	NA	NA	CATTDSEGGTDTQYF	TGTGCCACCACTGACTCGGAAGGGGGCACAGATACGCAGTATTTT
TRBV18	TRBJ2-3	TRBD1	NA	CASSPNRDRKQYF	TGTGCCAGCTCACCGAACCGGGACAGAAAGCAGTATTTT
TRBV5-1	TRBJ1-1	NA	NA	CASSAGGQNTEAFF	TGCGCCAGCAGCGCAGGCGGACAGAACACTGAAGCTTTCTTT
TRBV6-5	TRBJ2-3	TRBD2	NA	CASSYRGGTDTQYF	TGTGCCAGCAGTTATCGGGGGGGCACAGATACGCAGTATTTT
TRBV2	TRBJ2-1	TRBD1	NA	CASSVGQGIYEQFF	TGTGCCAGCAGTGTGGGACAGGGGATCTATGAGCAGTTCTTC
TRBV5-6	TRBJ1-1	NA	NA	CASSLRGPNTEAFF	TGTGCCAGCAGTCTGCGAGGGCCGAACACTGAAGCTTTCTTT
TRBV5-6	TRBJ2-3	TRBD1	NA	CASSSTMTGWISTDTQYF	TGTGCCAGCAGCTCCACCATGACAGGGTGGATTAGCACAGATACGCAGTATTTT
TRBV11-3	TRBJ2-7	NA	NA	CASSFEQGYEQYF	TGTGCCAGCAGCTTCGAACAGGGCTACGAGCAGTACTTC
TRBV25-1	TRBJ2-3	TRBD1	NA	CASSEGTGIDTQYF	TGTGCCAGCAGTGAAGGGACAGGGATAGATACGCAGTATTTT
TRBV7-3	TRBJ2-2	NA	NA	CASREAGRNTGELFF	TGTGCCAGCCGAGAGGCAGGGCGGAACACCGGGGAGCTGTTTTTT
TRBV29-1	TRBJ1-2	NA	NA	CSVEPLTTGDMEANYGYTF	TGCAGCGTTGAACCATTAACGACAGGCGATATGGAGGCTAACTATGGCTACACCTTC
TRBV6-1	TRBJ1-2	NA	NA	CASSEPRTDSPLGYTF	TGTGCCAGCAGTGAACCCCGTACGGACAGCCCCCTGGGCTACACCTTC
TRBV5-1	TRBJ2-3	TRBD2	NA	CASSSTGLAGALINTQYF	TGCGCCAGCAGCTCCACGGGACTAGCGGGGGCGTTAATTAATACGCAGTATTTT
TRBV29-1	TRBJ1-2	NA	NA	CSGSGTGQNYGYTF	TGCAGCGGAAGTGGTACAGGGCAAAACTATGGCTACACCTTC
TRBV5-1	TRBJ1-2	NA	NA	CASSLTGHANYGYTF	TGCGCCAGCAGCTTGACAGGGCATGCTAACTATGGCTACACCTTC
TRBV2	TRBJ1-2	TRBD1	NA	CASRGQGGGYTF	TGTGCCAGCAGGGGACAGGGGGGCGGCTACACCTTC
TRBV9	TRBJ2-7	NA	NA	CASSVGGSSYEQYF	TGTGCCAGCAGCGTAGGTGGCAGCTCCTACGAGCAGTACTTC
TRBV6-5	TRBJ1-6	NA	NA	CASSSQAEQNSPLHF	TGTGCCAGCAGTTCACAGGCGGAGCAGAATTCACCCCTCCACTTT
TRBV4-2	TRBJ1-1	NA	NA	CASSKGHLYMNTEAFF	TGTGCCAGCAGCAAAGGACACCTATACATGAACACTGAAGCTTTCTTT
TRBV5-4	TRBJ2-3	TRBD1	NA	CASSLAAGQGADDTQYF	TGTGCCAGCAGCTTAGCGGCGGGACAGGGGGCGGATGATACGCAGTATTTT
TRBV12-5	TRBJ2-2	NA	NA	CASHRGSNTGELFF	TGTGCTAGCCACCGAGGATCGAACACCGGGGAGCTGTTTTTT
TRBV24-1	TRBJ2-1	TRBD2	NA	CATSVTSGGEQFF	TGTGCCACCAGTGTAACTAGCGGGGGAGAGCAGTTCTTC
TRBV2	TRBJ2-2	TRBD2	NA	CASSGEGNTGELFF	TGTGCCAGCAGTGGGGAGGGGAACACCGGGGAGCTGTTTTTT
TRBV11-3	TRBJ2-5	TRBD1	NA	CASSDGQGYETQYF	TGTGCCAGCAGCGATGGACAGGGGTATGAGACCCAGTACTTC
TRBV3-1/TRBV3-2	TRBJ2-5	TRBD2	once	CASSHSGTTETQYF	TGTGCCAGCAGCCATTCCGGGACTACAGAGACCCAGTACTTC
TRBV11-2	TRBJ1-5	TRBD1	NA	CASSPDRGNQPQHF	TGTGCCAGCAGCCCCGACAGGGGCAATCAGCCCCAGCATTTT
TRBV6-4	TRBJ1-2	NA	NA	CASSEGYSNYGYTF	TGTGCCAGCAGTGAAGGTTACAGTAACTATGGCTACACCTTC
TRBV4-2	TRBJ1-5	NA	NA	CASSPGEDLNQPQHF	TGTGCCAGCAGCCCTGGGGAGGACCTCAATCAGCCCCAGCATTTT
TRBV6-6	TRBJ2-3	TRBD2	NA	CASSPWASGGATDTQYF	TGTGCCAGCAGTCCGTGGGCTAGCGGGGGGGCTACAGATACGCAGTATTTT
TRBV5-1	TRBJ2-3	NA	NA	CASSSSGLTDTQYF	TGCGCCAGCAGTTCGAGCGGGCTCACAGATACGCAGTATTTT
TRBV5-6	TRBJ2-7	NA	once	CASSLDRGEQYF	TGTGCCAGCAGCTTGGATAGGGGCGAGCAGTACTTC
TRBV6-6	TRBJ2-5	TRBD2	NA	CASSYGTSGAQETQYF	TGTGCCAGCAGTTACGGGACTAGCGGGGCCCAAGAGACCCAGTACTTC
TRBV29-1	TRBJ2-2	TRBD1	NA	CSGNRGSTGELFF	TGCAGCGGTAACAGGGGGAGTACCGGGGAGCTGTTTTTT
TRBV12-5	TRBJ2-3	TRBD1	NA	CASGLGTGFTDTQYF	TGTGCTAGTGGTTTAGGGACAGGGTTCACAGATACGCAGTATTTT
TRBV27	TRBJ1-1	NA	NA	CASSLSRVNTEAFF	TGTGCCAGCAGTTTATCCAGGGTGAACACTGAAGCTTTCTTT
TRBV12-3/TRBV12-4	TRBJ2-1	NA	NA	CASSLAAVEQFF	TGTGCCAGCAGTTTAGCGGCAGTTGAACAGTTCTTC
TRBV29-1	TRBJ2-3	TRBD1	few	CSVEGGTGRRSDTQYF	TGCAGCGTTGAAGGAGGGACAGGGCGACGATCAGATACGCAGTATTTT
TRBV11-2	TRBJ1-6	TRBD1	NA	CASSLGTGISPLHF	TGTGCCAGCAGCTTAGGGACAGGTATTTCACCCCTCCACTTT
TRBV2	TRBJ2-6	TRBD1	NA	CASSPSWGQGANVLTF	TGTGCCAGCAGCCCATCCTGGGGACAGGGGGCCAACGTCCTGACTTTC
TRBV9	TRBJ2-1	TRBD1	NA	CASSVGTGTEQFF	TGTGCCAGCAGCGTAGGGACAGGGACTGAGCAGTTCTTC
TRBV25-1	TRBJ2-7	NA	NA	CASSLRGVGNEQYF	TGTGCCAGCAGTCTCAGGGGGGTTGGGAACGAGCAGTACTTC
TRBV6-5	TRBJ2-4	TRBD2	NA	CASSPGTSGNNIQYF	TGTGCCAGCAGCCCCGGGACTAGCGGGAATAACATTCAGTACTTC
TRBV6-6	TRBJ1-1	NA	NA	CATLGVFTEAFF	TGTGCAACACTAGGAGTGTTCACTGAAGCTTTCTTT
TRBV27	TRBJ2-3	NA	NA	CASHGLDETDTQYF	TGTGCCAGCCACGGACTGGATGAAACAGATACGCAGTATTTT
TRBV19	TRBJ1-5	NA	once	CASRIPGGLSNQPQHF	TGTGCCAGTAGGATACCTGGTGGGCTCAGCAATCAGCCCCAGCATTTT